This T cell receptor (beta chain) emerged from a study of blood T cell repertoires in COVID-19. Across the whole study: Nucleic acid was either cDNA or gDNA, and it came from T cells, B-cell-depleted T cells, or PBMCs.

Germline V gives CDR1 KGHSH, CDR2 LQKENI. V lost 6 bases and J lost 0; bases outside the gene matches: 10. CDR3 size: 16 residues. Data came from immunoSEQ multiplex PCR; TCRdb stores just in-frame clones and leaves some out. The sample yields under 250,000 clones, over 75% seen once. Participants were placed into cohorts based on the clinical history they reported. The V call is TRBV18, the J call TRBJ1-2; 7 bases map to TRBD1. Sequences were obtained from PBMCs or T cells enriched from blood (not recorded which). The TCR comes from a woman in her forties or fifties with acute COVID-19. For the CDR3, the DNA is TGTGCCAGCTCTACCAACAAGACAGGGACTAACTATGGCTACACCTTC. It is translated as CASSTNKTGTNYGYTF.